Each of the 21 T cell receptor beta chains below was sequenced from the same sample in a study of shared clonotypes between healthy human individuals. Data came from immunoSEQ multiplex PCR; TCRdb stores just in-frame clones and leaves some out. The profile shows roughly 1,600,000 clones, approximately 98.5% of them singletons. The sequenced sample was naive CD4+ T cells sorted from blood. Subset: CD45RA+ positively selected. The receptors originated from a man under 40 in good health.

The chain combines TRBV5-1 with TRBJ2-1; the D gene could be TRBD1 or TRBD2 (5 bases each). The CDR3 extends over 15 amino acids. Germline V gene lookup returns CDR1 SGHRS and CDR2 YFSETQ. Trimming took off 0 bases at V and 4 bases at J, with 11 bases between the two ends. The DNA of the CDR3 is TGCGCCAGCAGCTTGGCCCGGGGCCTATACAATGAGCAGTTCTTC. Translated: CASSLARGLYNEQFF.

The rearrangement links TRBV7-6 to TRBJ1-1; tentatively, D is TRBD1 (5 bases). The V gene's germline CDR1 is SGHVS and CDR2 FNYEAQ. The V and J ends lost 7 bases and 3 bases respectively, with 12 bases between them. The CDR3 is 13 amino acids. Here the CDR3 reads CASTQGPDTEAFF. The CDR3 nucleotides are TGTGCCAGCACCCAGGGACCGGACACTGAAGCTTTCTTT.

Note on this clone: Germline and junction disagree at one end, which may indicate a read error. The rearrangement links TRBV7-9 to TRBJ2-7; D is possibly TRBD1 (6 bases). Germline loops: CDR1 SEHNR, CDR2 FQNEAQ (reference sequence). The CDR3 spans 16 residues. CDR3 amino acids: CATSRGWGNGSYEQYF. The CDR3 nucleotides are TGTGCCACCAGCAGGGGCTGGGGTAACGGCTCCTACGAGCAGTACTTC.

The gene calls are TRBV10-3 and TRBJ2-1; D is unresolved. V gave up 4 bases and J gave up 5 bases, with 15 bases separating them. This CDR3 is built from 15 residues. CDR1 and CDR2 (germline): ENHRY, SYGVKD. In nucleotides, the CDR3 is TGTGCCATCAGTGGGCCCGGCGGTGGGGACAATGAGCAGTTCTTC. Protein product: CAISGPGGGDNEQFF.

The V call is TRBV6-4, the J call TRBJ1-4; TRBD1 is a possible D gene (5 bases). Germline CDR1 reads MRHNA; CDR2 reads SNTAGT. Deletions cut 6 bases from V and 7 bases from J, with 15 bases between. This CDR3 contains 14 residues. CDR3 sequence reads: CASRWKQAGEKLFF. The CDR3, as DNA: TGTGCCAGCAGGTGGAAACAGGCCGGTGAAAAACTGTTTTTT.

The V gene is TRBV5-4, the J gene TRBJ2-7; 14 nucleotides line up with TRBD2. Germline V lookup: CDR1 SGHNT, CDR2 YYREEE (reference sequence). V was pared by 4 bases and J by 3 bases, with 9 bases of the junction left unmatched. CDR3 size: 17 residues. The CDR3 loop reads CASSRGLAGGSFYEQYF. The CDR3 nucleotides read TGTGCCAGCAGCAGAGGACTAGCGGGAGGAAGTTTCTACGAGCAGTACTTC.

V is TRBV28 and J is TRBJ1-3; TRBD1 matches at 8 bases. CDR3 length equals 14 residues. Germline loops: CDR1 MDHEN, CDR2 SYDVKM. V was clipped by 8 bases and J by 0 bases; unmatched bases: 3. The CDR3 loop reads CASHRGISGNTIYF. CDR3 DNA sequence: TGTGCCAGCCACAGGGGGATCTCTGGAAACACCATATATTTT.

This rearrangement joins TRBV29-1 to TRBJ2-5; 8 bases match TRBD1. CDR3 length: 13 residues. The germline V gene encodes CDR1 SQVTM and CDR2 ANQGSEA. With V trimmed by 6 bases and J by 5 bases, 8 bases remained unmatched. CDR3 protein: CSVRQGRGETQYF. In DNA form, the CDR3 reads TGCAGCGTGCGACAGGGGCGGGGTGAGACCCAGTACTTC.

The chain recombines TRBV19 with TRBJ2-7, with 10 nucleotides matching TRBD1. This CDR3 contains 14 residues. Germline assignment: CDR1 LNHDA and CDR2 SQIVND (reference sequence). V lost 1 base and J lost 7; bases outside the gene matches: 4. Written as DNA, the CDR3 is TGTGCCAGTAGTATAGGACAGGGGGCGCGAGAGCAGTACTTC. It specifies CASSIGQGAREQYF.

This clone was detected once. CDR3 loop: CASSERREQFF. The CDR3 nucleotides read TGTGCCAGTAGTGAGCGGCGGGAGCAGTTCTTC. The chain has TRBV19 and TRBJ2-1, with D tentatively TRBD2 (5 bases). Trimming shortened V by 5 bases and J by 10 bases, and 9 bases separated the two germline ends. This CDR3 is 11 amino acids long. Germline V gene sequence: CDR1 LNHDA, CDR2 SQIVND (reference sequence).

The rearrangement links TRBV6-1 to TRBJ1-5; D is perhaps TRBD1 (5 bases). The V gene lost 0 bases and the J gene lost 3 bases, with 9 bases spanning the gap. CDR3 length: 15 residues. CDR1 MNHNS and CDR2 SASEGT come from the germline V gene. In nucleotides, the CDR3 is TGTGCCAGCAGTGAAGCGGGCAGGGTCAATCAGCCCCAGCATTTT. As protein: CASSEAGRVNQPQHF.

The V gene is TRBV28, the J gene TRBJ2-4; D gene ambiguous. The germline CDR1 and CDR2 sequences are MDHEN and SYDVKM. V lost 3 bases to trimming and J lost 1 base, with 13 bases between them. The length of the CDR3 is 16 residues. CDR3 loop: CASSFTGSFAKNIQYF. CDR3 in DNA: TGTGCCAGCAGTTTTACGGGCAGTTTCGCCAAAAACATTCAGTACTTC.

V and J are TRBV5-5 and TRBJ1-4; 7 bases line up with TRBD1. Trimming at V came to 4 bases and at J to 8 bases, leaving 8 bases not matched to a gene. Germline V gives CDR1 SGHKS, CDR2 YYEKEE (reference sequence). The CDR3 has 14 residues. As DNA, the CDR3 is TGTGCCAGCAGCCAACAGGGGATTGGGGAAAAACTGTTTTTT. The encoded protein is CASSQQGIGEKLFF.

The V call is TRBV21-1, the J call TRBJ2-7; TRBD1 is the table's D call and was not checked against the DNA. TRBV21-1 is termed a pseudogene. The CDR3 is 14 residues long. The CDR3 DNA reads as TGTGCCAGCAGCAAAGTGGGCAGGGCCTACGAGCAGTACTTC. Translation gives CASSKVGRAYEQYF.

This chain uses TRBV18 with TRBJ1-1; D remains ambiguous. The V end lost 3 bases, the J end lost 8 bases, and 19 bases lay between the germline ends. The CDR3 length is 15 residues. Germline V gene data show CDR1 as KGHSH and CDR2 as LQKENI. CDR3 sequence: CASSPGRGAPGEAFF. CDR3 coding DNA: TGTGCCAGCTCACCTGGGCGAGGAGCCCCCGGGGAAGCTTTCTTT.

Only one count was recorded for this clone. V is TRBV11-2 and J is TRBJ2-7; possibly TRBD2 for D (6 bases). Trimming cost V 2 bases and J 6 bases, with 8 bases left between them. CDR3 size: 12 residues. CDR1 and CDR2 (germline): SGHAT, FQNNGV. CDR3 in DNA: TGTGCCAGCAGCTTATACGGGAGCGAGCAGTACTTC. Amino acids: CASSLYGSEQYF.

V gene TRBV19 combines with J gene TRBJ2-7; weak D call: TRBD2 (5 bases). Looked up from germline, CDR1 is LNHDA and CDR2 is SQIVND (reference sequence). Between the trimmed V and J ends, which lost 5 bases and 4 bases, there was a span of 12 bases. The CDR3 has 13 amino acids. The CDR3 reads CASSRQSGYEQYF. The DNA for the CDR3 is TGTGCCAGTAGTCGCCAGTCGGGGTACGAGCAGTACTTC.

The rearrangement uses TRBV19 and TRBJ2-1, with 10 bases lining up with TRBD2. This CDR3 spans 13 amino acids. The V gene end was trimmed by 8 bases and the J gene end by 8 bases; junction bases not matched to a gene: 6. Looked up from germline, CDR1 is LNHDA and CDR2 is SQIVND (reference sequence). The CDR3 bases are TGTGCCAGTCGCGCTAGCGGGAGCGATGAGCAGTTCTTC. It codes for CASRASGSDEQFF.

This chain links TRBV11-2 with TRBJ1-5, with TRBD1 as a possible D gene (6 bases). Deletions cut 0 bases from V and 5 bases from J, with 8 bases between. The CDR3 is 14 amino acids. Looked up from germline, CDR1 is SGHAT and CDR2 is FQNNGV. The CDR3 spells CASSLDAGDQPQHF. CDR3 nucleotides: TGTGCCAGCAGCTTAGATGCAGGGGATCAGCCCCAGCATTTT.

Concerning this clone itself: In the same sample, other DNA sequences code for this CDR3. V usage is TRBV19 and J usage is TRBJ2-3; no firm D call. Germline V CDR1 and CDR2: LNHDA, SQIVND (reference sequence). The CDR3 totals 11 residues. V was cut by 8 bases and J by 4 bases, with 7 bases left in between. The CDR3 spells CASSSADTQYF. The CDR3 coding sequence is TGTGCCAGTTCGAGCGCAGATACGCAGTATTTT.

This chain joins TRBV9 and TRBJ2-3; unclear D gene. The CDR3 is made up of 15 amino acids. Looked up from germline, CDR1 is SGDLS and CDR2 is YYNGEE. The V end was cut by 4 bases, the J end by 0 bases, with 12 bases between. The CDR3 nucleotides read TGTGCCAGCAGCCGTTGGGATATTAGCACAGATACGCAGTATTTT. Its translation is CASSRWDISTDTQYF.